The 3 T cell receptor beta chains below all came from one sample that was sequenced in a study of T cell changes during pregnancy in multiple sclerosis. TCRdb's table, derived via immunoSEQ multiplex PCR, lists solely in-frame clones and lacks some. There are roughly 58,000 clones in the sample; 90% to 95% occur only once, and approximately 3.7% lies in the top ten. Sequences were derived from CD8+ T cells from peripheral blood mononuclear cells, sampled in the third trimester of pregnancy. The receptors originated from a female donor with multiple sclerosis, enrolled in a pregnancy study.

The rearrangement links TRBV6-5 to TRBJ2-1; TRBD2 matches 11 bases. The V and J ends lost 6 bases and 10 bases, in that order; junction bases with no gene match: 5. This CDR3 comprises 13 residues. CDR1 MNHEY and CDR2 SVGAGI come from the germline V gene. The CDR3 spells CASRGLAGGEQFF. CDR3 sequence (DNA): TGTGCCAGCAGAGGCCTAGCGGGAGGAGAGCAGTTCTTC.

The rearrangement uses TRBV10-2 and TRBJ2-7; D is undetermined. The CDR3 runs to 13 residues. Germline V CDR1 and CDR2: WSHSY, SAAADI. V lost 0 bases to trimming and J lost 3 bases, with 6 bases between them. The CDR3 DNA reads TGCGCCAGCAGTGAGTCCGTTCTCTACGAGCAGTACTTC. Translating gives CASSESVLYEQYF.

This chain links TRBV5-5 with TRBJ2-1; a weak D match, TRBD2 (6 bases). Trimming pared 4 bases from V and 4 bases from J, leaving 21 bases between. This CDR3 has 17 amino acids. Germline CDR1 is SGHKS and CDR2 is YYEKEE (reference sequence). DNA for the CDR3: TGTGCCAGCAGCATGCCCTATTGGGACTGGGAGTACAATGAGCAGTTCTTC. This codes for CASSMPYWDWEYNEQFF.